The 11 T cell receptor beta chains reported below all come from one sample, sequenced in a study of cytomegalovirus exposure and HLA in healthy donors. In the PCR, 60 Vbeta and 13 Jbeta primers were used. The data were produced by immunoSEQ multiplex PCR, yet TCRdb's version contains in-frame clones alone and is incomplete. The table has 90,000 to 110,000 clones, 10% to 15% seen once. Sequencing input: PBMCs. The receptors stem from a middle-aged man in good health and CMV-seropositive.

This clone was counted only a few times. The V call is TRBV27, the J call TRBJ2-1; weak D call: TRBD2 (6 bases). This CDR3 comprises 13 residues. The V and J ends lost 0 bases and 7 bases respectively, with 7 bases between them. Germline loops: CDR1 MNHEY, CDR2 SMNVEV (reference sequence). The CDR3 loop reads CASSLSGGNEQFF. The CDR3, as DNA: TGTGCCAGCAGTTTATCCGGGGGAAATGAGCAGTTCTTC.

This clone showed up just a few times. One end of the junction fails to match germline, which may point to a read error. The chain employs TRBV7-2 and TRBJ1-1, with D unclear. The CDR3 totals 15 residues. Germline CDR1 is SGHTA and CDR2 is FQGNSA. The CDR3 DNA follows: TGTGCCAGCAGTTTAGGACCACCAGGGAACACTGAAGCTTTCTTT. This codes for CASSLGPPGNTEAFF.

This clone was seen more than once but under ten times. This chain uses TRBV30 with TRBJ2-7; TRBD1 might be the D (7 bases). The CDR3 has 15 amino acids. The V and J ends lost 1 base and 4 bases respectively, with 17 bases between them. Germline values: CDR1 GTSNPN, CDR2 SVGIG (reference sequence). DNA of the CDR3: TGTGCCTGGAGTGGGTTAGGAGGGGGCAGGTACGAGCAGTACGTC. Encoded protein: CAWSGLGGGRYEQYV.

Only a few counts were recorded for this clone. The chain employs TRBV4-1 and TRBJ2-7; TRBD2 agrees at 8 bases. CDR1 and CDR2 from the germline V gene are MGHRA and YSYEKL. Trimming at V came to 1 base and at J to 6 bases, leaving 11 bases not matched to a gene. The CDR3 length is 16 residues. The CDR3 reads CASSQGVDGRAGEQYF. The CDR3 DNA follows: TGCGCCAGCAGCCAAGGAGTCGACGGGAGGGCCGGCGAGCAGTACTTC.

The rearrangement joins TRBV28 to TRBJ2-1; 11 bases map to TRBD2. Trimming removed 11 bases from V and 7 bases from J; junction bases left unmatched: 16. Germline CDR1 reads MDHEN; CDR2 reads SYDVKM. The CDR3 consists of 16 residues. CDR3 sequence reads: CAGARLTSGSGNEQFF. The DNA of the CDR3 is TGTGCCGGCGCCCGTTTAACTAGCGGGAGTGGGAATGAGCAGTTCTTC.

The chain has TRBV18 and TRBJ2-5, with 13 bases fitting TRBD2. Germline CDR1 KGHSH, CDR2 LQKENI. The CDR3 covers 16 residues. The V and J ends lost 3 bases and 0 bases, in that order; junction bases with no gene match: 1. The CDR3 loop reads CASSPGTSGNQETQYF. The CDR3, as DNA: TGTGCCAGCTCACCCGGGACTAGCGGGAACCAAGAGACCCAGTACTTC.

The chain has TRBV10-2 and TRBJ1-6; 11 bases agree with TRBD1. The trim removed 7 bases at V and 12 bases at J, leaving 11 bases unmatched. The CDR3 runs 15 residues. Germline lookup yields CDR1 WSHSY and CDR2 SAAADI. The CDR3 DNA reads TGCGCCAGCAACCCGGACAGGGGGCTGACAAAACCCCTCCACTTT. Translation: CASNPDRGLTKPLHF.

As to this clone: This CDR3 is also generated by other DNA sequences in the sample. This rearrangement joins TRBV27 to TRBJ2-7; 8 nucleotides match TRBD2. The CDR3 has 11 residues. The V and J ends lost 5 bases and 6 bases, in that order; junction bases with no gene match: 0. Germline lookup yields CDR1 MNHEY and CDR2 SMNVEV (reference sequence). The CDR3 loop is CASSRGGEQYF. DNA of the CDR3: TGTGCCAGCAGTCGGGGGGGCGAGCAGTACTTC.

This chain joins TRBV13 and TRBJ2-7, with D maybe TRBD2 (7 bases). The germline gives CDR1 PRHDT, CDR2 FYEKMQ (reference sequence). The V gene lost 5 bases and the J gene lost 1 base, with 18 bases spanning the gap. The CDR3 runs 16 residues. The chain's CDR3 is CASSPGAGALSYEQYF. The CDR3 DNA reads TGTGCCAGCAGCCCGGGGGCGGGAGCCCTTTCCTACGAGCAGTACTTC.

This clone was detected a few times. J is TRBJ1-1 and V is TRBV10-3; 9 bases align to TRBD1. Trimming took 4 bases from V and 4 from J; bases not matched to a gene: 4. Germline V lookup: CDR1 ENHRY, CDR2 SYGVKD. The CDR3 consists of 14 residues. The CDR3 DNA reads as TGTGCCATCAGTGCCGGACAGGGGATCACTGAAGCTTTCTTT. This codes for CAISAGQGITEAFF.

In its sample, this clone was seen a few times. J is TRBJ2-1 and V is TRBV18, with 8 positions matching TRBD2. The CDR3 sequence is 17 residues long. J lost 8 bases, V lost 3 bases, and 15 bases had no gene match. The germline CDR1 and CDR2 sequences are KGHSH and LQKENI. The CDR3 DNA sequence: TGTGCCAGCTCACCGTCTACTAGCGGCTCAGGTCGGTATGAGCAGTTCTTC. It yields the protein CASSPSTSGSGRYEQFF.